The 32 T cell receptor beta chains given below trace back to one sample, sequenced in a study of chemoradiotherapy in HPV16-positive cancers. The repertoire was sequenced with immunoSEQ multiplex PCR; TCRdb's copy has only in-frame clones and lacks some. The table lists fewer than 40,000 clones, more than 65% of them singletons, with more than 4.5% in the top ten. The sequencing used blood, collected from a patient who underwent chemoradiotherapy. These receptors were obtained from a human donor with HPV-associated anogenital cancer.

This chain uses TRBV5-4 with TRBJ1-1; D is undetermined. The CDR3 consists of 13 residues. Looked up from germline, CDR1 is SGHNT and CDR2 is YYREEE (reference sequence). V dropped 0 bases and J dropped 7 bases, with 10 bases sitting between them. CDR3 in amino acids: CASSLDEAGEAFF. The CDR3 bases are TGTGCCAGCAGCTTGGATGAGGCGGGTGAAGCTTTCTTT.

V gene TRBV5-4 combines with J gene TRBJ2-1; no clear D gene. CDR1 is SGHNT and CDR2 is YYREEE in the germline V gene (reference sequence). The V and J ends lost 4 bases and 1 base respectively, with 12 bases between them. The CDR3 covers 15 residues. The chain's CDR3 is CASSPGPLSYNEQFF. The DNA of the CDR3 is TGTGCCAGCAGCCCTGGCCCCTTGTCCTACAATGAGCAGTTCTTC.

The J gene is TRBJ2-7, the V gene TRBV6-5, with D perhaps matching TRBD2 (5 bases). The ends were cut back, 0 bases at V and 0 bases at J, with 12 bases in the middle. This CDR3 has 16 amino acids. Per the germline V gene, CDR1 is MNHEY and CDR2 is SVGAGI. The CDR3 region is CASSYSSGGASYEQYF. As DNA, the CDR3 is TGTGCCAGCAGTTACTCGAGCGGCGGAGCCTCCTACGAGCAGTACTTC.

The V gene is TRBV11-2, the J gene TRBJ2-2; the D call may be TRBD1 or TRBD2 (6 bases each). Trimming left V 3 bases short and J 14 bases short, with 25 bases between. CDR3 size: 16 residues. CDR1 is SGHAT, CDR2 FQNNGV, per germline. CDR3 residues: CASSFDGGRGAGNLFF. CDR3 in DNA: TGTGCCAGCAGCTTTGACGGGGGCCGCGGCGCTGGAAATCTGTTTTTT.

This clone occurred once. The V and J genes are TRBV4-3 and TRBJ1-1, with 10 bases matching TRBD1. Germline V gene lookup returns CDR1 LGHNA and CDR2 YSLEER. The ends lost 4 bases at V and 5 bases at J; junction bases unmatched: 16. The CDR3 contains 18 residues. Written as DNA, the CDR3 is TGCGCCAGCAGCCGCCCAACTCGACAGGGGGCGCGATCGACTGAAGCTTTCTTT. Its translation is CASSRPTRQGARSTEAFF.

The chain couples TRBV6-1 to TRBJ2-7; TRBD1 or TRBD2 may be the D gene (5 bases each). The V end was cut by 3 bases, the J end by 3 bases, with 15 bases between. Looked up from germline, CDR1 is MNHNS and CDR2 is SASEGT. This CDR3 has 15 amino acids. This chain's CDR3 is CASSEDGWGIYEQYF. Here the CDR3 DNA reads TGTGCCAGCAGTGAGGACGGGTGGGGGATCTACGAGCAGTACTTC.

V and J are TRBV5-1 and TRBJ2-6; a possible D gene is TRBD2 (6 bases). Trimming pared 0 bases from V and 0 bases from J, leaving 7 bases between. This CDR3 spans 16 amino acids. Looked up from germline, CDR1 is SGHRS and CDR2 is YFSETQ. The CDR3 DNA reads TGCGCCAGCAGCTTGGTGGGAGGCTCTGGGGCCAACGTCCTGACTTTC. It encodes CASSLVGGSGANVLTF.

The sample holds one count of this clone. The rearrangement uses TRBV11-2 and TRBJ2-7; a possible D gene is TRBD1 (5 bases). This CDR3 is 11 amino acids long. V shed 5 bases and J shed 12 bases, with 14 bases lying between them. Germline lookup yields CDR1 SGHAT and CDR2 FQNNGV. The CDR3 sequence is CASSPLTGTYF. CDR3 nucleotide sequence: TGTGCCAGCAGCCCCCTAACAGGCACGTACTTC. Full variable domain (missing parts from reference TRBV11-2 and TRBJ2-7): EAGVAQSPRYKIIEKRQSVAFWCNPISGHATLYWYQQILGQGPKLLIQFQNNGVVDDSQLPKDRFSAERLKGVDSTLKIQPAKLEDSAVYLCASSPLTGTYFGPGTRLTVT.

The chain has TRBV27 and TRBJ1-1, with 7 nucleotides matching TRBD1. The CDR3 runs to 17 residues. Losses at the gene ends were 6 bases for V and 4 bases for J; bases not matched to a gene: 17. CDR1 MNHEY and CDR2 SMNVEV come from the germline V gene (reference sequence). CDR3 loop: CASSFAGTDVFSTEAFF. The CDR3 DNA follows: TGTGCCAGCAGCTTCGCAGGGACAGATGTCTTTTCCACTGAAGCTTTCTTT.

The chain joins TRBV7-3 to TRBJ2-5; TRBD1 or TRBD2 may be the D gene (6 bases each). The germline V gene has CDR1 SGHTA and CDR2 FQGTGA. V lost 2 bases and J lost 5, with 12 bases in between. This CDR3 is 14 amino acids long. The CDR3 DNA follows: TGTGCCAGCAGCTTAGGGACAAGCGGGGAGACCCAGTACTTC. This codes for CASSLGTSGETQYF.

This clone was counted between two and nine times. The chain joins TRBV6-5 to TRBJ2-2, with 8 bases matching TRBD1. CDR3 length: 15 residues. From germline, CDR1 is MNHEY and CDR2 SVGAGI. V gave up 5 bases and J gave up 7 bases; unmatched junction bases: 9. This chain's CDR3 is CASSTKDRGDGELFF. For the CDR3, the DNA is TGTGCCAGCAGTACCAAAGACAGGGGTGACGGGGAGCTGTTTTTT.

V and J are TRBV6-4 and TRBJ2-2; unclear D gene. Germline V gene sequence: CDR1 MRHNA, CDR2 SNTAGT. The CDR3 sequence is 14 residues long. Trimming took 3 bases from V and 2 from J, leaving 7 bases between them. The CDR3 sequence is CASSEGLNTGELFF. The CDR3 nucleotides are TGTGCCAGCAGTGAGGGCCTAAACACCGGGGAGCTGTTTTTT.

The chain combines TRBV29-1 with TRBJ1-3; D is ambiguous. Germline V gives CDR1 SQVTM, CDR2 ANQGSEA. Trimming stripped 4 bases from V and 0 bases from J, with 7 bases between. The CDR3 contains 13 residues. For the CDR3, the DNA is TGCAGCGTTGGAAGCAGCTCTGGAAACACCATATATTTT. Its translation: CSVGSSSGNTIYF.

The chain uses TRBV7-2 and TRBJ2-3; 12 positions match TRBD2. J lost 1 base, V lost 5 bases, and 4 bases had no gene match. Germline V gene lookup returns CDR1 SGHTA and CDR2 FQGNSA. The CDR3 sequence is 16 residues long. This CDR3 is CASSIWTSGGTDTQYF. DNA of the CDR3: TGTGCCAGCAGCATTTGGACTAGCGGGGGCACAGATACGCAGTATTTT. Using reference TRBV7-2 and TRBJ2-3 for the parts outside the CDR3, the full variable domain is GAGVSQSPSNKVTEKGKDVELRCDPISGHTALYWYRQSLGQGLEFLIYFQGNSAPDKSGLPSDRFSAERTGGSVSTLTIQRTQQEDSAVYLCASSIWTSGGTDTQYFGPGTRLTVL.

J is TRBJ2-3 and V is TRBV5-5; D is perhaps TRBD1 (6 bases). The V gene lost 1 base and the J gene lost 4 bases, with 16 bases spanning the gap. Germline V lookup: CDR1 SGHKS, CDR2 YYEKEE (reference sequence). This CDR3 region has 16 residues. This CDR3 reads CASSLRSQGFPDTQYF. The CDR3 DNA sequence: TGTGCCAGCAGCTTGCGGTCACAGGGATTCCCAGATACGCAGTATTTT. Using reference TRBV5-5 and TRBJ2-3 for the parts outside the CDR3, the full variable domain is DAGVTQSPTHLIKTRGQQVTLRCSPISGHKSVSWYQQVLGQGPQFIFQYYEKEERGRGNFPDRFSARQFPNYSSELNVNALLLGDSALYLCASSLRSQGFPDTQYFGPGTRLTVL.

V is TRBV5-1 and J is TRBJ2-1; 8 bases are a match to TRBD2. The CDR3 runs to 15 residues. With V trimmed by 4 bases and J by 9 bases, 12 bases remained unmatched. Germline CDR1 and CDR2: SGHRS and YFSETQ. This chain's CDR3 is CASSMTSAPESEQFF. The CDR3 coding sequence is TGCGCCAGCAGCATGACTAGCGCCCCAGAGAGTGAGCAGTTCTTC.

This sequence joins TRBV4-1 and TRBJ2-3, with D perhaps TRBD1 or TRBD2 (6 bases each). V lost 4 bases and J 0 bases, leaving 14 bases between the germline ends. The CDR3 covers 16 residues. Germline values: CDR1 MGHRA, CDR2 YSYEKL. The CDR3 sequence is CASSPGGSSSTDTQYF. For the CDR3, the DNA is TGCGCCAGCAGCCCCGGGGGCTCATCTAGCACAGATACGCAGTATTTT.

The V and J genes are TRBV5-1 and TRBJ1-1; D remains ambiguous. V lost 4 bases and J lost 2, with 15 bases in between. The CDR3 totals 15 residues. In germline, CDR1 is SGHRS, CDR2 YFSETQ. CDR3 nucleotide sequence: TGCGCCAGCAGCCTCCCAGACGGTTCTAACACTGAAGCTTTCTTT. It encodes CASSLPDGSNTEAFF.

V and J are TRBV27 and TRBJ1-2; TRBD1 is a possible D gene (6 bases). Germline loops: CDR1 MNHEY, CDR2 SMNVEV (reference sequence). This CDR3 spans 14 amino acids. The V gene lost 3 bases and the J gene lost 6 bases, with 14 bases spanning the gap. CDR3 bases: TGTGCCAGCAGTTTGACAGGCCTTACTCATGGCTACACCTTC. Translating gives CASSLTGLTHGYTF.

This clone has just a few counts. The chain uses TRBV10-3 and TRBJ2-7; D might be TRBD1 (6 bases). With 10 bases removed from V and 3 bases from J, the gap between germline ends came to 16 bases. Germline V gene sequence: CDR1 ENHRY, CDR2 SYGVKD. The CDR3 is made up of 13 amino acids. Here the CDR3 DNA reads TGTGCCACCGCGGACAGAATGGTCTACGAGCAGTACTTC. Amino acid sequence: CATADRMVYEQYF.

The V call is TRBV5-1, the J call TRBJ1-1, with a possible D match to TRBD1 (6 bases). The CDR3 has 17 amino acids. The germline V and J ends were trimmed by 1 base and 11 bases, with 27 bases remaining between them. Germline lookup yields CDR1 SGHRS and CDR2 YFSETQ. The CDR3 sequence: CASSLSRPGSQDRAAFF. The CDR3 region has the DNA TGCGCCAGCAGCTTGTCCCGTCCAGGGTCCCAGGACAGAGCGGCTTTCTTT.

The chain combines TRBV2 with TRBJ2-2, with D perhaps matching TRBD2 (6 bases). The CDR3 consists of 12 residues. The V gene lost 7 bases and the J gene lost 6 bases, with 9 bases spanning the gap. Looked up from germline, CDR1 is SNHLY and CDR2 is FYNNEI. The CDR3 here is CASTSEAGELFF. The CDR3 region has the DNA TGTGCCAGCACTAGCGAAGCCGGGGAGCTGTTTTTT.

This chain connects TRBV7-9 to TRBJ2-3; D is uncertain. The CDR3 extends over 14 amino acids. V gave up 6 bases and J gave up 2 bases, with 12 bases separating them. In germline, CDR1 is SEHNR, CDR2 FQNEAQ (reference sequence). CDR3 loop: CASSSPGNTDTQYF. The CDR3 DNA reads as TGTGCCAGCAGTTCCCCGGGTAACACAGATACGCAGTATTTT.

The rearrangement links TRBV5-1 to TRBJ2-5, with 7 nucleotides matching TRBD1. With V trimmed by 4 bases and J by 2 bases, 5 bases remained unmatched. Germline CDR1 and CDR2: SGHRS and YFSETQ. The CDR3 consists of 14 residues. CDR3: CASSRDSQQETQYF. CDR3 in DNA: TGCGCCAGCAGCCGGGACAGTCAACAAGAGACCCAGTACTTC.

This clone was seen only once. DNA of the CDR3: TGTGCCAGCAGCTTGCGGGACATATGGTGGGAAAAGCTGTTTTTT. It yields the protein CASSLRDIWWEKLFF. This chain joins TRBV5-8 and TRBJ2-2; maybe TRBD1 (6 bases). Germline V gene sequence: CDR1 SGHTS, CDR2 YDEGEE. The CDR3 is made up of 15 amino acids. Trimming took off 1 base at V and 12 bases at J, with 19 bases between the two ends.

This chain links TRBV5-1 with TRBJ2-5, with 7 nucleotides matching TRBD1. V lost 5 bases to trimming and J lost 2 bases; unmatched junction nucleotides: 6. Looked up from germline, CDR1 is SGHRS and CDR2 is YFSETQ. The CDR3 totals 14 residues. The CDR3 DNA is TGCGCCAGCAGATGGGGACAGACACAAGAGACCCAGTACTTC. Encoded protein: CASRWGQTQETQYF. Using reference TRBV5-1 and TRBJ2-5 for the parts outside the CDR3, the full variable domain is KAGVTQTPRYLIKTRGQQVTLSCSPISGHRSVSWYQQTPGQGLQFLFEYFSETQRNKGNFPGRFSGRQFSNSRSEMNVSTLELGDSALYLCASRWGQTQETQYFGPGTRLLVL.

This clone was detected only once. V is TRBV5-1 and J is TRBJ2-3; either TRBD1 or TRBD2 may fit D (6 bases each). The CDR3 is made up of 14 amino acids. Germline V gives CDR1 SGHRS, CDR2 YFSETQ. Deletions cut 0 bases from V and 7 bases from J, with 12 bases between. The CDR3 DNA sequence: TGCGCCAGCAGCTTGGTTCGGGGGCAAAATACGCAGTATTTT. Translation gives CASSLVRGQNTQYF.

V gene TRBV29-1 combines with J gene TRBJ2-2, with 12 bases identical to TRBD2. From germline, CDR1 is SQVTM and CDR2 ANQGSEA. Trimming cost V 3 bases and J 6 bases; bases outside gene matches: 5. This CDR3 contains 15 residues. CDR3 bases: TGCAGCGTTGATCTAGCGGGGGGGCTTTCCGGGGAGCTGTTTTTT. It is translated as CSVDLAGGLSGELFF.

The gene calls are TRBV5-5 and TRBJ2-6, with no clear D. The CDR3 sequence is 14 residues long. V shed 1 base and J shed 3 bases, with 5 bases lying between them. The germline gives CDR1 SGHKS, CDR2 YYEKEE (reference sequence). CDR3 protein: CASSLKVGANVLTF. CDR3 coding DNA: TGTGCCAGCAGCTTGAAGGTTGGGGCCAACGTCCTGACTTTC.

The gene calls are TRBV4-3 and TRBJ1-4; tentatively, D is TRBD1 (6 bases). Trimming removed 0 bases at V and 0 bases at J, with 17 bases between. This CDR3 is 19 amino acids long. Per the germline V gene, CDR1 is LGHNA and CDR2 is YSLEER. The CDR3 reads CASSQDRETGRATNEKLFF. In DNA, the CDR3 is TGCGCCAGCAGCCAAGATCGGGAAACAGGGCGAGCAACTAATGAAAAACTGTTTTTT.

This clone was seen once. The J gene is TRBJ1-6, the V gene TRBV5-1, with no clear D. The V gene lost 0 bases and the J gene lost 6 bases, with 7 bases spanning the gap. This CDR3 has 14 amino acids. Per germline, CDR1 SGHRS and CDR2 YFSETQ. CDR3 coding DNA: TGCGCCAGCAGCTTGGACAGCCTTAATTCACCCCTCCACTTT. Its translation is CASSLDSLNSPLHF.

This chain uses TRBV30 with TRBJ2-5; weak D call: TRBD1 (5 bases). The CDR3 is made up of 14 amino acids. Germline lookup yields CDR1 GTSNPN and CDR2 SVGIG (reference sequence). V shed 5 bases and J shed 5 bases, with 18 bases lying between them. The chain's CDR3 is CAWGTLWGDETQYF. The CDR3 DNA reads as TGTGCCTGGGGTACCTTGTGGGGCGATGAGACCCAGTACTTC.